One sample yielded the 10 T cell receptor beta chains listed below, sequenced in a study of radiotherapy plus CTLA-4 blockade in lung cancer (dated by TCRdb to the late 2010s). Libraries came from the immunoSEQ multiplex PCR assay. Entries here come from immuneACCESS through TCRdb and include only in-frame sequences with V and J called. Some clones fail to appear in such tables; in the studies checked, an unresolved V gene covers under half of the shortfall, and the cause of the remainder is unknown. This sample holds tens of thousands of clones; approximately 79% were observed only once. The ten top clones hold 3.2% of the sample. The sample here was peripheral blood, taken from a patient treated with radiotherapy plus ipilimumab. The receptors were gathered from a human donor with non-small cell lung cancer who had a partial response to radiotherapy plus ipilimumab.

The chain joins TRBV2 to TRBJ2-1, with TRBD1 matching 7 bases. CDR3 length: 16 amino acids. The V gene's germline CDR1 is SNHLY and CDR2 FYNNEI. Unmatched junction bases numbered 16, after V lost 7 bases and J lost 7 bases. CDR3 in DNA: TGTGCCAGCACCCCATCAGGGGGAAAACGGTGGAATGAGCAGTTCTTC. This gives the protein CASTPSGGKRWNEQFF.

The chain recombines TRBV7-2 with TRBJ1-5; D is perhaps TRBD1 (5 bases). V was clipped by 6 bases and J by 3 bases, with 12 bases between them. This CDR3 is built from 14 residues. Germline CDR1 SGHTA, CDR2 FQGNSA. CDR3 DNA: TGTGCCAGCAGAGACGGGGGAGTCAATCAGCCCCAGCATTTT. Translated: CASRDGGVNQPQHF.

This clone was counted a single time. The chain recombines TRBV15 with TRBJ1-4; D may be TRBD1 (5 bases). V was pared by 3 bases and J by 3 bases, with 11 bases between. The CDR3 length is 15 residues. Germline V lookup: CDR1 LNHNV, CDR2 YYDKDF (reference sequence). The CDR3 region has the DNA TGTGCCACCAGCAGCTCGGGGGGATCTAATGAAAAACTGTTTTTT. Translated: CATSSSGGSNEKLFF.

CDR3 DNA sequence: TGTGCCTGGAGTTTGGGCAGGGCCTCCTTGAAGGACGGCTACACCTTC. This sequence encodes CAWSLGRASLKDGYTF. V usage is TRBV30 and J usage is TRBJ1-2; weak D call: TRBD1 (5 bases). Germline V gene sequence: CDR1 GTSNPN, CDR2 SVGIG (reference sequence). V shed 2 bases and J shed 8 bases, with 24 bases lying between them. The CDR3 consists of 16 residues.

The V gene is TRBV7-8, the J gene TRBJ2-7; TRBD2 agrees at 10 bases. CDR3 size: 14 residues. Losses at the gene ends were 2 bases for V and 7 bases for J; bases not matched to a gene: 5. Per the germline V gene, CDR1 is SGHVS and CDR2 is FQNEAQ. CDR3 protein: CASSLLAGAGEQYF. The CDR3 DNA is TGTGCCAGCAGCTTACTAGCGGGGGCTGGGGAGCAGTACTTC.

The chain employs TRBV10-1 and TRBJ2-7, with 7 bases matching TRBD1. The germline gives CDR1 WNHNN, CDR2 SYGVQD (reference sequence). The CDR3 extends over 16 amino acids. The J segment lost 4 bases and the V segment lost 0 bases, leaving 9 bases of the junction unmatched. The CDR3 coding sequence is TGCGCCAGCAGTGAGTCGGTCGGGACAGCTATATACGAGCAGTACTTC. Amino acids: CASSESVGTAIYEQYF.

The chain combines TRBV6-5 with TRBJ1-2; D is ambiguous. Germline V gives CDR1 MNHEY, CDR2 SVGAGI. This CDR3 has 11 residues. With 6 bases removed from V and 8 bases from J, the gap between germline ends came to 10 bases. The DNA for the CDR3 is TGTGCCAGCAGCGCCTGGAGCGGCTACACCTTC. It encodes CASSAWSGYTF.

This clone was counted a few times. The V and J genes are TRBV5-1 and TRBJ1-2; 7 nucleotides align to TRBD1. V was pared by 4 bases and J by 0 bases, with 9 bases of the junction left unmatched. The CDR3 consists of 16 residues. The germline V gene has CDR1 SGHRS and CDR2 YFSETQ. DNA of the CDR3: TGCGCCAGCAGCCCCTCCGCCCAGGGGGCTAACTATGGCTACACCTTC. Its translation: CASSPSAQGANYGYTF.

This clone has just a few counts. This rearrangement joins TRBV6-5 to TRBJ2-5; TRBD1 aligns across 10 bases. With V trimmed by 2 bases and J by 5 bases, 5 bases remained unmatched. The germline V gene encodes CDR1 MNHEY and CDR2 SVGAGI. The CDR3 covers 15 residues. This chain's CDR3 is CASSYTGGQGETQYF. CDR3 DNA: TGTGCCAGCAGTTACACGGGGGGACAGGGGGAGACCCAGTACTTC.

The rearrangement links TRBV11-3 to TRBJ1-1; D possibly corresponds to TRBD1 (6 bases). Trimming shortened V by 1 base and J by 3 bases, and 6 bases separated the two germline ends. The CDR3 extends over 13 amino acids. Germline V gene lookup returns CDR1 SGHNT and CDR2 YENEEA. As DNA, the CDR3 is TGTGCCAGCAGCTTAGCAGGGGACACTGAAGCTTTCTTT. It encodes CASSLAGDTEAFF.